This T cell receptor (beta chain) was captured by sequencing in a study of T cells in Graves' hyperthyroidism and ophthalmopathy. The wider study: Peripheral blood was secured at the point of initial diagnosis, before any treatment.

Only a few counts were recorded for this clonotype. Its antigen is unknown. CDR1 SGHVS and CDR2 FQNEAQ come from the germline V gene. V lost 11 bases and J lost 2; bases outside the gene matches: 12. This CDR3 region has 15 residues. Amplification yielded TCR beta CDR3 regions, with RNA transcripts as the source. A first-round RT-PCR of the TCR CDR3 used the HTBI primer set. One entry per CDR3 protein results from TCRdb running MiXCR on the multiplex PCR reads. Among under 130,000 distinct CDR3 sequences, about 50% were seen once, and the ten largest hold roughly 26%. The study's findings and limits: Blood also carried most thyroid clonotypes expanded above 0.001.

Fresh peripheral blood, roughly 10 ml, was the source of the PBMCs. Source material: blood. The chain links TRBV7-8 to TRBJ2-1, with TRBD2 identical over 7 bases. This TCR derives from a man aged 40-55 years with Graves' hyperthyroidism. The CDR3 protein is CADPYLTSAYNEQFF. The DNA of the CDR3 is TGTGCCGATCCCTACCTAACTAGCGCCTACAATGAGCAGTTCTTC.